This T cell receptor (beta chain) derives from a study of post-analysis software for immune sequencing data. Sequencing libraries made from TCR beta cDNA carried unique molecular identifiers. TCRdb redid the calling of the PCR reads with MiXCR, one entry per CDR3 protein. The repertoire holds 600,000 to 750,000 distinct CDR3 sequences, with roughly three fifths as singletons. Findings and caveats of the study: Higher frequency in patients than in controls was seen for about five TRBV segments, with TRBV5-6, TRBV5-1 and TRBV20-1 among them.

The V gene lost 8 bases and the J gene lost 1 base, with 11 bases spanning the gap. Looked up from germline, CDR1 is SGHAT and CDR2 is FQNNGV. CDR3 length equals 13 residues. Points on this clonotype: Antigen unknown.

The receptor's source is a girl aged 2-10 years with multiple sclerosis. The chain joins TRBV11-2 to TRBJ1-2; no definite D call. Sequenced input: blood. CDR3 sequence reads: CASGGIINYGYTF. The CDR3 DNA is TGTGCCAGCGGCGGGATAATTAACTATGGCTACACCTTC.